The following is a T cell receptor beta chain sequence with its context. Antigen: not known. These data originate in a study of naive and memory T cell subsets. An equimolar mix of two oligonucleotides served as the beta constant-region primer for TRBC1 and TRBC2. The ligated cDNA underwent four PCR rounds using SP2 and nested alpha and beta constant-region primers. TCRdb reanalysed the UMI-ligation and nested PCR reads using MiXCR and keeps one entry per CDR3 protein. The sample lists 150,000 or so distinct CDR3 sequences, approximately 22% occurring once. Sequential positive selection took CD4 T cells first, then CD8 T cells. Cells stained for CD3, CD4, CD8, CD45RA, CD27 and viability were sorted into four CD45RA/CD27 subsets. Germline CDR1 reads SGHRS; CDR2 reads YFSETQ. CDR3 length: 15 residues. The ends were cut back, 6 bases at V and 6 bases at J, with 19 bases in the middle. Overall study results and limits: A few larger clonotypes appeared in naive repertoires, especially CD8, possibly memory cells re-expressing CD45RA. Activation and differentiation may alter RNA-based TCR counts. Diversity fell and Gini index rose from naive through CM, EM, EMRA.

The chain combines TRBV5-1 with TRBJ2-1, with D perhaps assigned TRBD1 or TRBD2 (7 bases each). The TCR comes from a human donor in good health. The sample consisted of naive CD4+ T cells from blood. The CDR3 loop reads CASKGGATGRNEQFF. CDR3 DNA sequence: TGCGCCAGCAAGGGAGGGGCGACAGGGCGCAATGAGCAGTTCTTC.